What follows are 23 T cell receptor beta chains derived from one specimen sequenced in a study of blood T cell repertoires in COVID-19. Assay: immunoSEQ multiplex PCR; the TCRdb copy retains only in-frame clones and omits some. The sample holds 300,000 to 500,000 clones, roughly 88% seen once. Sequenced input: PBMCs or T cells enriched from blood (not recorded which). These receptors were taken from a middle-aged woman with acute COVID-19.

This chain uses TRBV7-8 with TRBJ1-1; D is possibly TRBD1 (6 bases). The germline gives CDR1 SGHVS, CDR2 FQNEAQ. The CDR3 runs 16 residues. V was cut by 6 bases and J by 0 bases, with 17 bases left in between. CDR3 sequence reads: CASRENRVGVNTEAFF. CDR3 bases: TGTGCCAGCAGGGAAAACAGGGTAGGGGTGAACACTGAAGCTTTCTTT.

This chain links TRBV5-5 with TRBJ1-6; 8 bases map to TRBD1. Germline V gene sequence: CDR1 SGHKS, CDR2 YYEKEE (reference sequence). The CDR3 has 15 amino acids. J lost 9 bases, V lost 1 base, and 6 bases had no gene match. The CDR3, as DNA: TGTGCCAGCAGCTTGCTGCAGGGGGCTTTTTCACCCCTCCACTTT. As protein: CASSLLQGAFSPLHF.

This chain uses TRBV11-2 with TRBJ1-5; unclear D gene. The CDR3 consists of 14 residues. Germline V gives CDR1 SGHAT, CDR2 FQNNGV. V was pared by 1 base and J by 3 bases, with 7 bases between. The CDR3, as DNA: TGTGCCAGCAGCTTAGCCAGTATCAATCAGCCCCAGCATTTT. It codes for CASSLASINQPQHF.

The J gene is TRBJ1-4, the V gene TRBV15; possible D gene TRBD1, 6 bases. With 0 bases removed from V and 6 bases from J, the gap between germline ends came to 11 bases. The CDR3 sequence is 15 residues long. Germline CDR1 LNHNV, CDR2 YYDKDF (reference sequence). CDR3 in amino acids: CATSRDADRDEKLFF. Written as DNA, the CDR3 is TGTGCCACCAGCAGAGACGCGGACAGAGATGAAAAACTGTTTTTT.

V and J are TRBV19 and TRBJ1-6; 7 nucleotides agree with TRBD1. The CDR3 covers 18 residues. Germline values: CDR1 LNHDA, CDR2 SQIVND (reference sequence). J was trimmed by 4 bases and V by 8 bases; bases with no gene match: 17. CDR3 residues: CASGPTWDRAIYNSPLHF. The CDR3 DNA is TGTGCCAGTGGACCTACATGGGACAGAGCAATTTATAATTCACCCCTCCACTTT. Supplemented by reference TRBV19 and TRBJ1-6, the full variable domain reads DGGITQSPKYLFRKEGQNVTLSCEQNLNHDAMYWYRQDPGQGLRLIYYSQIVNDFQKGDIAEGYSVSREKKESFPLTVTSAQKNPTAFYLCASGPTWDRAIYNSPLHFGNGTRLTVT.

The chain employs TRBV11-3 and TRBJ1-2; D remains unclear. Germline lookup yields CDR1 SGHNT and CDR2 YENEEA. CDR3 size: 15 residues. V lost 5 bases, J lost 0 bases, and 13 bases lay in between. In DNA form, the CDR3 reads TGTGCCAGCAGCGCCGTCGTCAGTTCTAACTATGGCTACACCTTC. Its protein is CASSAVVSSNYGYTF.

This clone was seen once. This chain joins TRBV18 and TRBJ2-3; 10 bases map to TRBD2. Germline trimming cut 4 bases from V and 2 bases from J; bases unmatched to any gene: 6. Germline CDR1 reads KGHSH; CDR2 reads LQKENI. The CDR3 totals 16 residues. This CDR3 reads CASSQASGGHTDTQYF. CDR3 bases: TGTGCCAGCTCACAGGCTAGCGGGGGACACACAGATACGCAGTATTTT.

V usage is TRBV7-9 and J usage is TRBJ1-5, with D unresolved. Trimming stripped 5 bases from V and 0 bases from J, with 14 bases between. This CDR3 spans 16 amino acids. CDR1 is SEHNR, CDR2 FQNEAQ, per germline (reference sequence). The CDR3 loop is CASSTWTEDSNQPQHF. In DNA, the CDR3 is TGTGCCAGCAGCACATGGACGGAGGATAGCAATCAGCCCCAGCATTTT.

The V call is TRBV6-5, the J call TRBJ1-5; 8 positions agree with TRBD1. The CDR3 extends over 14 amino acids. The V gene end was trimmed by 0 bases and the J gene end by 6 bases; junction bases not matched to a gene: 1. Germline values: CDR1 MNHEY, CDR2 SVGAGI. In DNA form, the CDR3 reads TGTGCCAGCAGTTACTCGGGACAGGTTCAGCCCCAGCATTTT. The encoded protein is CASSYSGQVQPQHF.

The CDR3 nucleotides are TGTGCCACCAAGCCGGGACTAGCGGGGGGGCTTTTAAAAGAGACCCAGTACTTC. This encodes CATKPGLAGGLLKETQYF. The chain joins TRBV3-1 (or the pseudogene TRBV3-2) to TRBJ2-5; 16 bases agree with TRBD2. CDR3 length: 18 amino acids. Germline trimming cut 10 bases from V and 3 bases from J; bases unmatched to any gene: 14. Germline V gives CDR1 LGHDT, CDR2 YNNKEL (reference sequence).

This clone was detected once. The chain carries TRBV6-5 and TRBJ2-7; 9 bases line up with TRBD2. The CDR3 runs to 16 residues. Germline CDR1 reads MNHEY; CDR2 reads SVGAGI. V shed 2 bases, J shed 2 bases, and the junction held 7 bases outside the gene matches. The CDR3 DNA reads TGTGCCAGCAGTTACACCGCGGGGGGGGCCACCTACGAGCAGTACTTC. Its translation: CASSYTAGGATYEQYF.

The V call is TRBV18, the J call TRBJ1-2; 7 nucleotides line up with TRBD1. This CDR3 spans 14 amino acids. Germline CDR1 and CDR2: KGHSH and LQKENI. The V and J ends lost 6 bases and 2 bases, in that order; junction bases with no gene match: 6. In DNA, the CDR3 is TGTGCCAGCTCCGGAACAGGGGAGAACTATGGCTACACCTTC. Its protein product is CASSGTGENYGYTF.

The rearrangement links TRBV9 to TRBJ2-1, with D maybe TRBD2 (6 bases). This CDR3 contains 15 residues. With 0 bases removed from V and 4 bases from J, the gap between germline ends came to 11 bases. CDR1 and CDR2 (germline): SGDLS, YYNGEE. This chain's CDR3 is CASSVEAGIYNEQFF. The CDR3 bases are TGTGCCAGCAGCGTAGAGGCGGGGATTTACAATGAGCAGTTCTTC.

To note about this clone: Other DNA sequences in the same sample also yield this CDR3. The CDR3 loop is CASSRTGGGYTF. The DNA for the CDR3 is TGTGCCAGCAGTCGGACAGGGGGTGGCTACACCTTC. The chain uses TRBV6-5 and TRBJ1-2; 10 bases fit TRBD1. CDR1 is MNHEY, CDR2 SVGAGI, per germline. With 5 bases clipped from V and 7 bases from J, the junction kept 1 base outside the gene matches. This CDR3 region has 12 residues.

The chain employs TRBV18 and TRBJ2-7; 7 bases are shared with TRBD1. After removal of 5 bases from V and 5 bases from J, the junction contained 9 bases not matched to a gene. Looked up from germline, CDR1 is KGHSH and CDR2 is LQKENI. The CDR3 loop spans 14 amino acids. The CDR3 loop reads CASSAGTASHEQYF. CDR3 nucleotide sequence: TGTGCCAGCTCAGCCGGGACAGCTAGCCACGAGCAGTACTTC. The full variable domain, in which reference TRBV18 and TRBJ2-7 provide the parts outside the CDR3, is NAGVMQNPRHLVRRRGQEARLRCSPMKGHSHVYWYRQLPEEGLKFMVYLQKENIIDESGMPKERFSAEFPKEGPSILRIQQVVRGDSAAYFCASSAGTASHEQYFGPGTRLTVT.

This chain uses TRBV18 with TRBJ2-5; the D gene is possibly TRBD2 (5 bases). Germline V CDR1 and CDR2: KGHSH, LQKENI. V dropped 1 base and J dropped 2 bases, with 17 bases sitting between them. The CDR3 is 17 amino acids. In DNA form, the CDR3 reads TGTGCCAGCTCACCACGGCCGGGAACAGAAGTACAAGAGACCCAGTACTTC. It translates to CASSPRPGTEVQETQYF.

This chain uses TRBV27 with TRBJ2-5; tentative D call: TRBD2 (7 bases). Germline CDR1 and CDR2: MNHEY and SMNVEV (reference sequence). V was pared by 6 bases and J by 3 bases, with 14 bases between. The CDR3 consists of 14 residues. CDR3 in amino acids: CASSEGGDEETQYF. The CDR3 DNA sequence: TGTGCCAGCAGCGAAGGGGGGGATGAAGAGACCCAGTACTTC.

Comment on this clone: Within the sample, other DNA sequences also encode this same CDR3. The chain is built from TRBV12-3 or TRBV12-4 and TRBJ1-2; 9 positions match TRBD1. Germline trimming cut 6 bases from V and 4 bases from J; bases unmatched to any gene: 3. The CDR3 loop spans 13 amino acids. The CDR3 DNA follows: TGTGCCAGCAGCCCGGACAGGGGCTATGGCTACACCTTC. This codes for CASSPDRGYGYTF.

This clone was recorded only once. The rearrangement joins TRBV3-1 (or the pseudogene TRBV3-2) to TRBJ2-7; D remains ambiguous. Germline CDR1 and CDR2: LGHDT and YNNKEL (reference sequence). The V end lost 0 bases, the J end lost 1 base, and 13 bases lay between the germline ends. The CDR3 contains 16 residues. CDR3 DNA: TGTGCCAGCAGCCAAGATAAAACCGGCGGTTCCTACGAGCAGTACTTC. Translated: CASSQDKTGGSYEQYF.

With respect to this clone: Different DNA sequences within this sample yield the same CDR3. The chain employs TRBV20-1 and TRBJ1-2, with D hard to call. The CDR3 is 12 residues long. CDR1 and CDR2 from the germline V gene are DFQATT and SNEGSKA (reference sequence). V was trimmed by 3 bases and J by 3 bases, leaving 8 bases between them. The CDR3 DNA is TGCAGTGCTAGTGCGGGTGACTATGGCTACACCTTC. Translated, it gives CSASAGDYGYTF.

The gene calls are TRBV5-6 and TRBJ2-5; 8 bases are shared with TRBD1. Germline CDR1 is SGHDT and CDR2 is YYEEEE. This CDR3 has 13 residues. J lost 3 bases, V lost 4 bases, and 2 bases had no gene match. CDR3 in amino acids: CASSRTGKETQYF. The CDR3 DNA reads TGTGCCAGCAGCCGGACAGGGAAAGAGACCCAGTACTTC.

The chain is built from TRBV5-1 and TRBJ2-1, with TRBD2 matching 8 bases. V dropped 3 bases and J dropped 8; count of bases not matched to a gene: 4. This CDR3 has 13 residues. Germline values: CDR1 SGHRS, CDR2 YFSETQ. Here the CDR3 DNA reads TGCGCCAGCAGCTGGGAGCGGGGGTATGAGCAGTTCTTC. It specifies CASSWERGYEQFF. Full variable domain (remainder filled in from reference TRBV5-1 and TRBJ2-1): KAGVTQTPRYLIKTRGQQVTLSCSPISGHRSVSWYQQTPGQGLQFLFEYFSETQRNKGNFPGRFSGRQFSNSRSEMNVSTLELGDSALYLCASSWERGYEQFFGPGTRLTVL.

This chain joins TRBV19 and TRBJ1-1, with 7 bases aligning to TRBD1. V lost 6 bases to trimming and J lost 1 base; unmatched junction nucleotides: 5. This CDR3 is built from 14 residues. Germline V gene sequence: CDR1 LNHDA, CDR2 SQIVND (reference sequence). This CDR3 is CASRDGTENTEAFF. CDR3 nucleotide sequence: TGTGCCAGTAGAGACGGGACAGAGAACACTGAAGCTTTCTTT.